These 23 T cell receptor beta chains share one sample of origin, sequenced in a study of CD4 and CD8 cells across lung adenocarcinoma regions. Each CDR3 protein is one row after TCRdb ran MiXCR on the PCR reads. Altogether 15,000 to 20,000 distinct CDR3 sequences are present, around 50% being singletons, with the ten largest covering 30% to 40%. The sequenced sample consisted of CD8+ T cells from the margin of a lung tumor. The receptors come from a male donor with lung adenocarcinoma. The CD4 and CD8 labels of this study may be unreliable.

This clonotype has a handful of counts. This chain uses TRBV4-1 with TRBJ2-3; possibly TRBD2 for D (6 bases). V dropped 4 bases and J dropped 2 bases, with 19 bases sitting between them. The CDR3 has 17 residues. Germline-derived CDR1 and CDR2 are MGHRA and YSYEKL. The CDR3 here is CASSRASTGGTTDTQYF. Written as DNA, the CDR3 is TGCGCCAGCAGCCGGGCCTCGACGGGCGGGACCACAGATACGCAGTATTTT.

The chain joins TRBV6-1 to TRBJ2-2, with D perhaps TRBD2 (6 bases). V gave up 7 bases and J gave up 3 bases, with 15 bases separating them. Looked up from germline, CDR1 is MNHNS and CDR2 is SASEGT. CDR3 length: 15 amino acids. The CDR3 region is CASIMGTSYTGELFF. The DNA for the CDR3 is TGTGCCAGCATCATGGGGACTTCTTACACCGGGGAGCTGTTTTTT.

This chain's CDR3 is CASTGRDGRQYF. In DNA, the CDR3 is TGTGCCAGCACGGGACGGGATGGTCGGCAGTACTTC. This chain links TRBV3-1 with TRBJ2-7, with D perhaps given as TRBD1 or TRBD2 (5 bases each). The germline gives CDR1 LGHDT, CDR2 YNNKEL (reference sequence). V was pared by 7 bases and J by 9 bases, with 16 bases between. This CDR3 is 12 amino acids long.

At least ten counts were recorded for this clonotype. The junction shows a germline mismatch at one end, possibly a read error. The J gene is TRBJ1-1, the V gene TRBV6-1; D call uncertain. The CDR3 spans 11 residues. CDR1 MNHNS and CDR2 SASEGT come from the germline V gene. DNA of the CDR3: TGTGCCAGCCGTGAGAACACTGAAGCTTTCTTT. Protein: CASRENTEAFF.

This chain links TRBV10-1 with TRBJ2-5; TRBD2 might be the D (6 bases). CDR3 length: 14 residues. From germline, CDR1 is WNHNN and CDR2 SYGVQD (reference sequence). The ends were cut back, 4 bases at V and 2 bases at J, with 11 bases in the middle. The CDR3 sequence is CASSGRGIQETQYF. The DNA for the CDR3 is TGCGCCAGCAGTGGGCGGGGCATTCAAGAGACCCAGTACTTC.

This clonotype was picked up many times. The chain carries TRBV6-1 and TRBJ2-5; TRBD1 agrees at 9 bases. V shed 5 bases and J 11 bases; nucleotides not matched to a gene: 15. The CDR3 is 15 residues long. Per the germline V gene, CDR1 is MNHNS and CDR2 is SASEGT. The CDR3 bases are TGTGCCAGCAGTCCCGTCCCCGGGACAGGGTTGGAGCAGTACTTC. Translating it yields CASSPVPGTGLEQYF.

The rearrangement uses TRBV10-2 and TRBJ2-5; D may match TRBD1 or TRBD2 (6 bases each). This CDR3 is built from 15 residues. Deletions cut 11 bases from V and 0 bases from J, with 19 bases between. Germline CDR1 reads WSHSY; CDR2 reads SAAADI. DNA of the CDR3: TGCGCCGGGGGGCACGGGGGCCGTGACCAAGAGACCCAGTACTTC. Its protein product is CAGGHGGRDQETQYF.

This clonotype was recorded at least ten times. The CDR3 loop is CASSLGQGAVTHEQYF. DNA for the CDR3: TGCGCCAGCAGCCTTGGACAGGGGGCCGTTACCCACGAGCAGTACTTC. The chain uses TRBV5-1 and TRBJ2-5; 11 positions match TRBD1. The J call may be wrong; the DNA end is better matched by TRBJ2-7. In germline, CDR1 is SGHRS, CDR2 YFSETQ. The length of the CDR3 is 16 residues.

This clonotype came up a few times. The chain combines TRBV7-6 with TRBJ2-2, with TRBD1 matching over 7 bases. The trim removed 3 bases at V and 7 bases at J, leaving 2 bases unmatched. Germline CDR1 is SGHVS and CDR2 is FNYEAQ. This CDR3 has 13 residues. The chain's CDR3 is CASSLGQNGELFF. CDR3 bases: TGTGCCAGCAGCTTGGGACAGAACGGGGAGCTGTTTTTT.

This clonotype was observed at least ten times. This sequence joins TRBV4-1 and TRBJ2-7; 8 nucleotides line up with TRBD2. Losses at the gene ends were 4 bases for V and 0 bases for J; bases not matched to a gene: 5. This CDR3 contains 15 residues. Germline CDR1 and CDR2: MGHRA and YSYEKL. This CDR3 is CASSPLAASSYEQYF. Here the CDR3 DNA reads TGCGCCAGCAGCCCACTAGCGGCTAGCTCCTACGAGCAGTACTTC.

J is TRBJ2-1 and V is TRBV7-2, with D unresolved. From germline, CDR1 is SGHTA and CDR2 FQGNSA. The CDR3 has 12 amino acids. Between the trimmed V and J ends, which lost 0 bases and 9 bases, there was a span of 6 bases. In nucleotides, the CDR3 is TGTGCCAGCAGCTTAGCGCGCCGTGAGCAGTTCTTC. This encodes CASSLARREQFF. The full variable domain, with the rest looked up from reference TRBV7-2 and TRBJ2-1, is GAGVSQSPSNKVTEKGKDVELRCDPISGHTALYWYRQSLGQGLEFLIYFQGNSAPDKSGLPSDRFSAERTGGSVSTLTIQRTQQEDSAVYLCASSLARREQFFGPGTRLTVL.

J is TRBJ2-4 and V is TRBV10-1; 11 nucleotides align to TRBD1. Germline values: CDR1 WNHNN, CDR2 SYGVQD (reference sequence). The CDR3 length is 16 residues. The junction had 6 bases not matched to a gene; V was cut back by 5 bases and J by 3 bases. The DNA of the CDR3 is TGCGCCAGCAGTCCCGGGACAGGGGGGGACAAAAACATTCAGTACTTC. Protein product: CASSPGTGGDKNIQYF.

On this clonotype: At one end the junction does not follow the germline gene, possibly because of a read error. The CDR3 nucleotides are TGTGCCAGCCGAGGGAAAAACACTCAGTACTTT. It encodes CASRGKNTQYF. The chain joins TRBV6-1 to TRBJ2-3, with D perhaps matching TRBD2 (5 bases). Looked up from germline, CDR1 is MNHNS and CDR2 is SASEGT. This CDR3 has 11 amino acids.

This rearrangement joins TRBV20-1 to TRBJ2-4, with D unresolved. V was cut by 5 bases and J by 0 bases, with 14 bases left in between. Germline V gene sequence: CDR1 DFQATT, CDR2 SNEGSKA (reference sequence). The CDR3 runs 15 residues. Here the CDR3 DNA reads TGCAGTGCTGGCATAGGTGATCTAGCCAAAAACATTCAGTACTTC. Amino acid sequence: CSAGIGDLAKNIQYF.

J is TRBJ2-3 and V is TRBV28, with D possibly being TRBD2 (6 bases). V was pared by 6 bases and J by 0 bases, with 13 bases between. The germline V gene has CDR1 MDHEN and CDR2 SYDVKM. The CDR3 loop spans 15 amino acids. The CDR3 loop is CASSPNGGSTDTQYF. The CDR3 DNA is TGTGCCAGCAGCCCGAACGGGGGAAGCACAGATACGCAGTATTTT.

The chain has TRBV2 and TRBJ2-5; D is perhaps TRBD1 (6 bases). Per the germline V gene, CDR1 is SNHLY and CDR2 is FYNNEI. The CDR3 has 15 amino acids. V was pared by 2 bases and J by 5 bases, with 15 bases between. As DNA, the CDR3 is TGTGCCAGCAGTGAAATTGGCGGGCAGGGGGAGACCCAGTACTTC. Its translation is CASSEIGGQGETQYF.

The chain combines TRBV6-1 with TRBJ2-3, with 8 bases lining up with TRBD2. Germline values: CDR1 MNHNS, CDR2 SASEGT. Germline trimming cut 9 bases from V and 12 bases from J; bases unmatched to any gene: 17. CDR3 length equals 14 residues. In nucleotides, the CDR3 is TGTGCCAGGAGGACCAGCGGGGGCAAAGAGACCCAGTATTTT. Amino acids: CARRTSGGKETQYF.

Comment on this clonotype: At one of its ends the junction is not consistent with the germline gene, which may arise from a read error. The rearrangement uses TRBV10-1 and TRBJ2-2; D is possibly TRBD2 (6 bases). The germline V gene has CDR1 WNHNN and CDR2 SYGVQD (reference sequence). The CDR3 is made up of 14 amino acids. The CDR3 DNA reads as TGCGCCAGCAGCCCGGGAGAGTATTCCGGGGAGCTGTACTTC. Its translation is CASSPGEYSGELYF.

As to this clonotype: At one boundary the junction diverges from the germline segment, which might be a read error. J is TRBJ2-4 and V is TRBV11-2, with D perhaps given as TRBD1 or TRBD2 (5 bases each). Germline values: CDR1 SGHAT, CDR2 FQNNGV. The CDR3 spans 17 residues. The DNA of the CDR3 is TGTGCCAGCAGCCGTACCCCGGGGCAGGGAGCCAAAAACACGCAGTATTTC. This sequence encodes CASSRTPGQGAKNTQYF.

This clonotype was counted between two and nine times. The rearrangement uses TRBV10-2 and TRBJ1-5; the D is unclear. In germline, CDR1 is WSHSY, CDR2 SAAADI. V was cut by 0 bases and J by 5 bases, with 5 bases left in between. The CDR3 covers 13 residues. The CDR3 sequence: CASSESAYQPQHF. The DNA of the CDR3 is TGCGCCAGCAGTGAGTCCGCGTATCAGCCCCAGCATTTT.

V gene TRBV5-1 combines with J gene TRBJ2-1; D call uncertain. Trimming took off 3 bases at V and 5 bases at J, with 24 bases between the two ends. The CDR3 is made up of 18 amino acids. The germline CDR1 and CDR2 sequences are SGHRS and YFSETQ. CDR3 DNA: TGCGCCAGCAGCTCTCTCGGTGGGCGGACCCTCTTAAACAATGAGCAGTTCTTC. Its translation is CASSSLGGRTLLNNEQFF.

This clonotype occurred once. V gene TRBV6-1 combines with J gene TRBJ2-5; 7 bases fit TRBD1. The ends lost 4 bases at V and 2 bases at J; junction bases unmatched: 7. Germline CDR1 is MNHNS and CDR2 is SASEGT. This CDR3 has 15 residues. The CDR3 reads CASSGKTGTQETQYF. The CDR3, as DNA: TGTGCCAGCAGTGGGAAGACAGGGACACAAGAGACCCAGTACTTC.

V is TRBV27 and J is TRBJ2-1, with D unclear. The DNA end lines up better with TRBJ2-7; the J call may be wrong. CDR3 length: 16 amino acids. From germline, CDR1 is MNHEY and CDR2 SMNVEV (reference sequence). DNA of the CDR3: TGTGCCAGCAGTTTATATCTAGGACCAGGTCACAATGTGCAGTACTTC. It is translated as CASSLYLGPGHNVQYF.